The 30 T cell receptor beta chains in this list originate from one sample, sequenced in a study of early T cells in non-severe SARS-CoV-2 infection. TCRdb reprocessed the 5' RACE reads via MiXCR and lists one record per CDR3 protein. The sample holds tens of thousands of distinct CDR3 sequences; 20% to 25% are singletons and the top ten take more than 15%. The sequencing used whole blood, collected at baseline. The source is an adult who was a healthcare worker with PCR-confirmed SARS-CoV-2 infection or an uninfected control (not recorded which).

This clonotype is medium-sized. V usage is TRBV3-1 and J usage is TRBJ1-1; 10 nucleotides match TRBD1. The CDR3 length is 14 residues. V lost 5 bases, J lost 4 bases, and 4 bases stayed unmatched. The germline CDR1 and CDR2 sequences are LGHDT and YNNKEL (reference sequence). The CDR3 coding sequence is TGTGCCAGCAGCTTACGGACAGGGGGCACTGAAGCTTTCTTT. Translated: CASSLRTGGTEAFF.

The table lists this clonotype with a few counts. This chain joins TRBV25-1 and TRBJ1-2, with D unclear. The CDR3 extends over 13 amino acids. From germline, CDR1 is MGHDK and CDR2 SYGVNS. The V gene lost 2 bases and the J gene lost 6 bases, with 10 bases spanning the gap. CDR3 sequence (DNA): TGTGCCAGCAGTGAAGGGGATTTTAATGGCTACACCTTC. It is translated as CASSEGDFNGYTF.

The V call is TRBV3-1, the J call TRBJ2-7, with a possible D match to TRBD2 (6 bases). The CDR3 sequence is 13 residues long. Trimming removed 0 bases from V and 6 bases from J, with 9 bases in between. Germline V gene lookup returns CDR1 LGHDT and CDR2 YNNKEL (reference sequence). The DNA for the CDR3 is TGTGCCAGCAGCCAAGATCCGGGGGTCGAGCAGTACTTC. This translates into CASSQDPGVEQYF.

This clonotype was seen repeatedly, ten times or more. The gene calls are TRBV7-9 and TRBJ1-6, with TRBD1 as a possible D gene (5 bases). CDR3 length: 13 residues. Trimming took 1 base from V and 11 from J, leaving 9 bases between them. CDR1 SEHNR and CDR2 FQNEAQ come from the germline V gene (reference sequence). CDR3 DNA sequence: TGTGCCAGCAGCTTAGATCAGGGAACACCCCTCCACTTT. Protein: CASSLDQGTPLHF.

The CDR3 loop reads CASSLDDDQDKGDTQYF. The CDR3 coding sequence is TGTGCCAGCAGCTTAGACGACGACCAAGACAAGGGGGATACGCAGTATTTT. The chain carries TRBV13 and TRBJ2-3; D may be TRBD1 (5 bases). Trimming removed 1 base at V and 6 bases at J, with 20 bases between. This CDR3 contains 17 residues. Germline values: CDR1 PRHDT, CDR2 FYEKMQ (reference sequence). Using reference TRBV13 and TRBJ2-3 for the parts outside the CDR3, the full variable domain is AAGVIQSPRHLIKEKRETATLKCYPIPRHDTVYWYQQGPGQDPQFLISFYEKMQSDKGSIPDRFSAQQFSDYHSELNMSSLELGDSALYFCASSLDDDQDKGDTQYFGPGTRLTVL.

This clonotype was observed a handful of times. This chain links TRBV4-1 with TRBJ1-2; D might be TRBD1 (5 bases). Looked up from germline, CDR1 is MGHRA and CDR2 is YSYEKL. V was trimmed by 0 bases and J by 5 bases, leaving 13 bases between them. This CDR3 spans 15 amino acids. The CDR3 sequence: CASSQDWQGEYGYTF. CDR3 sequence (DNA): TGCGCCAGCAGCCAAGATTGGCAGGGCGAGTATGGCTACACCTTC.

This clonotype was observed a handful of times. The chain is built from TRBV7-2 and TRBJ1-2; 11 bases map to TRBD1. V was clipped by 1 base and J by 4 bases; unmatched bases: 2. Germline loops: CDR1 SGHTA, CDR2 FQGNSA. The CDR3 runs to 15 residues. The CDR3 region has the DNA TGTGCCAGCAGCTTAGTTGGGACAGGGGGCTATGGCTACACCTTC. Its protein is CASSLVGTGGYGYTF.

The V and J genes are TRBV28 and TRBJ2-7; TRBD1 matches at 10 bases. The CDR3 extends over 14 amino acids. Losses at the gene ends were 7 bases for V and 5 bases for J; bases not matched to a gene: 8. The V gene's germline CDR1 is MDHEN and CDR2 SYDVKM. CDR3 protein: CASNAGTGANEQYF. CDR3 sequence (DNA): TGTGCCAGCAACGCCGGGACAGGGGCCAACGAGCAGTACTTC.

The chain links TRBV11-2 to TRBJ2-2; D is undetermined. V was cut by 1 base and J by 7 bases, with 7 bases left in between. The germline V gene encodes CDR1 SGHAT and CDR2 FQNNGV. The CDR3 sequence is 13 residues long. The CDR3 region is CASSLVLDGELFF. In DNA form, the CDR3 reads TGTGCCAGCAGCTTAGTTCTAGACGGGGAGCTGTTTTTT.

This clonotype was observed a handful of times. The rearrangement joins TRBV5-1 to TRBJ1-4; no definite D call. The length of the CDR3 is 14 residues. Germline CDR1 reads SGHRS; CDR2 reads YFSETQ. V was clipped by 7 bases and J by 0 bases, with 10 bases between them. CDR3 residues: CASAADATNEKLFF. CDR3 sequence (DNA): TGCGCCAGCGCTGCAGATGCAACTAATGAAAAACTGTTTTTT.

This clonotype showed up just a few times. The CDR3 reads CASSIRGEQYF. The CDR3, as DNA: TGCGCCAGCAGCATTAGAGGCGAGCAGTACTTC. The chain carries TRBV5-1 and TRBJ2-7; no reliable D call. In germline, CDR1 is SGHRS, CDR2 YFSETQ. The V and J ends lost 4 bases and 6 bases respectively, with 8 bases between them. The CDR3 totals 11 residues.

The CDR3 loop reads CASSLVLAAARQETQYF. CDR3 nucleotides: TGTGCCAGCAGTCTGGTTCTGGCGGCAGCACGCCAAGAGACCCAGTACTTC. The rearrangement joins TRBV6-6 to TRBJ2-5; D is unresolved. V was clipped by 5 bases and J by 1 base, with 20 bases between them. CDR1 MNHNY and CDR2 SVGAGI come from the germline V gene (reference sequence). The CDR3 consists of 17 residues.

The chain recombines TRBV2 with TRBJ1-1, with D tentatively TRBD1 (5 bases). Germline values: CDR1 SNHLY, CDR2 FYNNEI. Between the trimmed V and J ends, which lost 4 bases and 2 bases, there was a span of 8 bases. There are 13 residues in the CDR3. CDR3 nucleotide sequence: TGTGCCAGCAGTGTCGACAGCAACACTGAAGCTTTCTTT. Its protein product is CASSVDSNTEAFF.

The J gene is TRBJ1-5, the V gene TRBV10-3; tentatively, D is TRBD1 (5 bases). Germline V gene sequence: CDR1 ENHRY, CDR2 SYGVKD. The V end was cut by 6 bases, the J end by 2 bases, with 17 bases between. The CDR3 extends over 16 amino acids. CDR3 loop: CAISSRTGPGNQPQHF. The CDR3, as DNA: TGTGCCATCAGCAGCCGTACAGGTCCGGGCAATCAGCCCCAGCATTTT.

There are a few counts of this clonotype. This sequence joins TRBV7-9 and TRBJ2-3; D unclear. V was pared by 3 bases and J by 3 bases, with 7 bases between. There are 13 residues in the CDR3. CDR1 and CDR2 from the germline V gene are SEHNR and FQNEAQ (reference sequence). This CDR3 is CASSFMGTDTQYF. In DNA form, the CDR3 reads TGTGCCAGCAGCTTCATGGGGACAGATACGCAGTATTTT.

This clonotype was seen more than once but under ten times. V and J are TRBV12-3 or TRBV12-4 and TRBJ2-1; D perhaps matches TRBD2 (6 bases). Trimming removed 5 bases from V and 4 bases from J, with 9 bases in between. The CDR3 is 13 residues long. Written as DNA, the CDR3 is TGTGCCAGCAGTCCGGAGGGTTACAATGAGCAGTTCTTC. Its protein is CASSPEGYNEQFF.

CDR3 nucleotides: TGTGCCAGCAGTTCCCCCAGAATCTATGGCTACACCTTC. Translating gives CASSSPRIYGYTF. The V call is TRBV7-9, the J call TRBJ1-2; D uncertain. Germline CDR1 and CDR2: SEHNR and FQNEAQ (reference sequence). V was clipped by 6 bases and J by 4 bases, with 12 bases between them. The CDR3 consists of 13 residues. Full variable domain (remainder filled in from reference TRBV7-9 and TRBJ1-2): DTGVSQNPRHKITKRGQNVTFRCDPISEHNRLYWYRQTLGQGPEFLTYFQNEAQLEKSRLLSDRFSAERPKGSFSTLEIQRTEQGDSAMYLCASSSPRIYGYTFGSGTRLTVV.

This rearrangement joins TRBV27 to TRBJ2-7; perhaps TRBD1 as D (5 bases). This CDR3 contains 16 residues. The germline gives CDR1 MNHEY, CDR2 SMNVEV (reference sequence). V was pared by 4 bases and J by 1 base, with 17 bases between. CDR3 DNA: TGTGCCAGCAGTTCTACGTCAGGGTATCGGTCCTACGAGCAGTACTTC. Its translation: CASSSTSGYRSYEQYF.

The rearrangement uses TRBV7-2 and TRBJ2-1; 10 nucleotides line up with TRBD1. Germline CDR1 is SGHTA and CDR2 is FQGNSA. The CDR3 extends over 15 amino acids. V lost 1 base and J lost 7; bases outside the gene matches: 4. CDR3 nucleotide sequence: TGTGCCAGCAGCTTAGGGGGACAGGGGATTAATGAGCAGTTCTTC. It translates to CASSLGGQGINEQFF.

This clonotype was recorded a few times. The chain has TRBV25-1 and TRBJ1-2; D possibly corresponds to TRBD1 (5 bases). Germline CDR1 MGHDK, CDR2 SYGVNS. Trimming pared 3 bases from V and 2 bases from J, leaving 7 bases between. This CDR3 has 13 residues. CDR3 protein: CASSDDRNYGYTF. The CDR3 DNA is TGTGCCAGCAGTGACGACAGAAACTATGGCTACACCTTC.

The rearrangement joins TRBV9 to TRBJ2-2, with TRBD1 matching over 8 bases. The CDR3 is 15 amino acids. Germline V gene data show CDR1 as SGDLS and CDR2 as YYNGEE. Germline trimming cut 2 bases from V and 0 bases from J; bases unmatched to any gene: 0. CDR3 sequence reads: CASSVTGANTGELFF. For the CDR3, the DNA is TGTGCCAGCAGCGTGACAGGGGCGAACACCGGGGAGCTGTTTTTT.

The chain is built from TRBV7-8 and TRBJ2-7; D is possibly TRBD1 (6 bases). The V end was cut by 0 bases, the J end by 2 bases, with 8 bases between. CDR1 is SGHVS and CDR2 is FQNEAQ in the germline V gene. The CDR3 runs to 14 residues. The CDR3 region has the DNA TGTGCCAGCAGCTTAGCGAGGACAGCCTACGAGCAGTACTTC. This translates into CASSLARTAYEQYF.

V is TRBV12-3 or TRBV12-4 and J is TRBJ1-5; 8 bases line up with TRBD1. CDR3 length equals 12 residues. The trim removed 5 bases at V and 11 bases at J, leaving 5 bases unmatched. The CDR3, as DNA: TGTGCCAGCAGTCCAGGGGGCGCGACCCAGCATTTT. Residues: CASSPGGATQHF.

V is TRBV19 and J is TRBJ1-4, with TRBD1 matching over 8 bases. The CDR3 length is 17 residues. Per germline, CDR1 LNHDA and CDR2 SQIVND (reference sequence). The trim removed 5 bases at V and 2 bases at J, leaving 10 bases unmatched. Here the CDR3 reads CASSSDDRGRTNEKLFF. In DNA form, the CDR3 reads TGTGCCAGTAGTTCCGATGACAGGGGACGGACTAATGAAAAACTGTTTTTT. Variable domain in full (rest from reference TRBV19 and TRBJ1-4): DGGITQSPKYLFRKEGQNVTLSCEQNLNHDAMYWYRQDPGQGLRLIYYSQIVNDFQKGDIAEGYSVSREKKESFPLTVTSAQKNPTAFYLCASSSDDRGRTNEKLFFGSGTQLSVL.

This clonotype was counted a few times. This chain links TRBV20-1 with TRBJ2-5; 9 nucleotides agree with TRBD2. Per the germline V gene, CDR1 is DFQATT and CDR2 is SNEGSKA (reference sequence). The CDR3 totals 16 residues. The trim removed 6 bases at V and 2 bases at J, leaving 13 bases unmatched. The CDR3 protein is CSAGRASGTVQETQYF. The DNA for the CDR3 is TGCAGTGCGGGGAGGGCTAGCGGGACGGTACAAGAGACCCAGTACTTC.

This clonotype was seen at least ten times. V and J are TRBV4-2 and TRBJ1-4; D is unclear. The CDR3 covers 16 residues. Trimming shortened V by 4 bases and J by 4 bases, and 16 bases separated the two germline ends. Germline assignment: CDR1 LGHNA and CDR2 YNFKEQ. The CDR3 protein is CASSPLGLWSNEKLFF. For the CDR3, the DNA is TGTGCCAGCAGCCCCCTGGGGTTATGGAGTAATGAAAAACTGTTTTTT.

This clonotype was found a few times. This chain links TRBV27 with TRBJ1-6; a weak D match, TRBD1 (5 bases). CDR1 and CDR2 from the germline V gene are MNHEY and SMNVEV (reference sequence). The CDR3 loop spans 14 amino acids. Trimming took 3 bases from V and 9 from J, leaving 12 bases between them. DNA of the CDR3: TGTGCCAGCAGTTTCGGCGGGACCTTTTCACCCCTCCACTTT. Its protein product is CASSFGGTFSPLHF.

This clonotype was counted a few times. The V and J genes are TRBV9 and TRBJ2-3, with D perhaps being TRBD1 or TRBD2 (5 bases each). Trimming removed 0 bases from V and 10 bases from J, with 12 bases in between. The CDR3 covers 13 residues. In germline, CDR1 is SGDLS, CDR2 YYNGEE. CDR3 DNA sequence: TGTGCCAGCAGCGTAGTACCTTGGGACCCGCAGTATTTT. It encodes CASSVVPWDPQYF.

This clonotype appeared a few times. The chain carries TRBV7-9 and TRBJ1-1, with 10 bases fitting TRBD1. V trimming: 4 bases; J trimming: 0 bases; junction bases outside the gene matches: 11. The CDR3 totals 18 residues. The V gene's germline CDR1 is SEHNR and CDR2 FQNEAQ (reference sequence). CDR3 nucleotides: TGTGCCAGCAGCTCTTTTACCGGGACAGGGGCGATGAACACTGAAGCTTTCTTT. Its translation: CASSSFTGTGAMNTEAFF.

The V and J genes are TRBV7-6 and TRBJ2-7, with TRBD1 matching 10 bases. CDR1 SGHVS and CDR2 FNYEAQ come from the germline V gene. This CDR3 is 15 amino acids long. After removal of 1 base from V and 2 bases from J, the junction contained 2 bases not matched to a gene. Here the CDR3 reads CASSLGTGGTYEQYF. The CDR3 nucleotides are TGTGCCAGCAGCTTAGGGACAGGGGGTACCTACGAGCAGTACTTC.